The text below deals with one TCR beta chain. In the authors' workflow: Scientists estimated how many nucleated cells there were by amplifying reference gene primers. Generated by immunoSEQ multiplex PCR, the TCRdb table keeps only in-frame clones and is missing some. V, J and clone size derive from that table, while D and trimming were established from the DNA sequence. This table holds about 180,000 clones, 80% to 90% found once. The data were obtained in a study of blood T cell repertoires in COVID-19. The overall study: Both acute and convalescent COVID-19 samples were obtained from the United States, Italy and Spain. T cells, B-cell-depleted T cells, or PBMCs provided the cDNA or gDNA that served as material.

This clonotype was obtained from a man aged 40-49 years with active or convalescent COVID-19. Sequenced sample: peripheral blood.

The CDR3 DNA follows: TGTGCCAGCAGCGTAGCAGGGGGCCAATACAATGAGCAGTTCTTC. Translated: CASSVAGGQYNEQFF. The chain is built from TRBV9 and TRBJ2-1, with 8 bases aligning to TRBD1. This CDR3 comprises 15 residues. Germline V gene sequence: CDR1 SGDLS, CDR2 YYNGEE. The junction had 3 bases not matched to a gene; V was cut back by 0 bases and J by 4 bases.